The clone carrying this TCR beta chain has a handful of counts. What it binds is not known. Priming with a constant-region primer yielded TCR beta cDNA from 450 to 550 ng total RNA. Researchers made the TCR beta libraries by running three nested multiplex PCR rounds with slightly modified ARM-PCR. The first two PCR rounds, around 11 cycles each, used TRBV1-TRBV30 forward primers and a C-beta reverse primer. Each CDR3 protein is one row after TCRdb ran MiXCR on the multiplex PCR reads. This table holds about 200,000 distinct CDR3 sequences, 65% found once. Unsorted whole blood supplied the RNA, and germline DNA was extracted too. There are 14 residues in the CDR3. The V end was cut by 7 bases, the J end by 0 bases, with 12 bases between. Germline CDR1 and CDR2: MDHEN and SYDVKM. The data belong to a study of tumor-infiltrating lymphocytes in primary liver carcinoma. Across the whole study: Lesions, classed as T1-T3 N0M0, spanned about 4.2 to 11 cm across. Each of the samples returned roughly 3.65 to 7.5 million productive TCRbeta reads (a yield similar across tissue types).

Findings and caveats of the study: Compared with blood, tumor repertoires held significantly more in their top 250 clones.

The gene calls are TRBV28 and TRBJ1-1; weak D call: TRBD1 (5 bases). The sequencing sample was made of peripheral blood. The source of this sequence is a woman aged 55-69 years with primary liver carcinoma and hepatitis B virus infection. The CDR3 region has the DNA TGTGCCAGCACCGGCGGGGCCTTGAACACTGAAGCTTTCTTT. Residues: CASTGGALNTEAFF.